The 7 T cell receptor beta chains presented below share a single source sample, sequenced in a study of CD8 T cells in ankylosing spondylitis. TCRdb re-analysed the 5' RACE reads in MiXCR, keeping a single row per CDR3 protein. The sample lists about 160,000 distinct CDR3 sequences, around 45% occurring once. Specimen: synovial fluid, either unsorted or a sorted T cell fraction (not recorded which). The receptors were gathered from a male donor with ankylosing spondylitis.

The chain employs TRBV10-3 and TRBJ2-3, with unresolved D. From germline, CDR1 is ENHRY and CDR2 SYGVKD. The CDR3 runs to 14 residues. The V end was cut by 10 bases, the J end by 4 bases, with 18 bases between. The chain's CDR3 is CATSLRGAADTQYF. The CDR3 coding sequence is TGTGCCACCAGCTTGAGAGGTGCGGCAGATACGCAGTATTTT.

The CDR3 coding sequence is TGCGCCAGCAGTGTACAAACAGTAGCTAACTATGGCTACACCTTC. Translating gives CASSVQTVANYGYTF. This chain links TRBV10-2 with TRBJ1-2; the D is unclear. Deletions cut 4 bases from V and 0 bases from J, with 12 bases between. The CDR3 loop spans 15 amino acids. CDR1 WSHSY and CDR2 SAAADI come from the germline V gene.

The chain uses TRBV6-4 and TRBJ2-2; 8 nucleotides match TRBD1. Germline assignment: CDR1 MRHNA and CDR2 SNTAGT. This CDR3 comprises 14 residues. Losses at the gene ends were 4 bases for V and 3 bases for J; bases not matched to a gene: 1. DNA of the CDR3: TGTGCCAGCAGTGCGACAGGGGACACCGGGGAGCTGTTTTTT. Protein: CASSATGDTGELFF.

The chain has TRBV4-1 and TRBJ1-5; D unresolved. Germline CDR1 and CDR2: MGHRA and YSYEKL. This CDR3 region has 18 residues. The V end was cut by 3 bases, the J end by 4 bases, with 22 bases between. CDR3: CASSHKMGSEIRNQPQHF. CDR3 DNA: TGCGCCAGCAGCCACAAGATGGGATCTGAGATTCGGAATCAGCCCCAGCATTTT.

The rearrangement links TRBV5-6 to TRBJ2-1, with 7 bases identical to TRBD1. The CDR3 is 15 amino acids. Germline V CDR1 and CDR2: SGHDT, YYEEEE. The V gene end was trimmed by 4 bases and the J gene end by 2 bases; junction bases not matched to a gene: 6. Here the CDR3 reads CASSPYRGAYNEQFF. Written as DNA, the CDR3 is TGTGCCAGCAGCCCATACAGGGGCGCCTACAATGAGCAGTTCTTC.

The chain employs TRBV4-1 and TRBJ2-2; D gene ambiguous. This CDR3 spans 15 amino acids. V lost 6 bases and J lost 6, with 17 bases in between. Germline loops: CDR1 MGHRA, CDR2 YSYEKL. CDR3 in amino acids: CASSTLPEAAGELFF. The CDR3 nucleotides are TGCGCCAGCAGTACCCTCCCAGAGGCGGCCGGGGAGCTGTTTTTT.

This chain links TRBV4-3 with TRBJ2-5, with D unresolved. Trimming cost V 0 bases and J 0 bases, with 11 bases left between them. There are 16 residues in the CDR3. CDR1 is LGHNA, CDR2 YSLEER, per germline. CDR3 sequence reads: CASSQDGRTYQETQYF. As DNA, the CDR3 is TGCGCCAGCAGCCAAGATGGCAGGACGTACCAAGAGACCCAGTACTTC.